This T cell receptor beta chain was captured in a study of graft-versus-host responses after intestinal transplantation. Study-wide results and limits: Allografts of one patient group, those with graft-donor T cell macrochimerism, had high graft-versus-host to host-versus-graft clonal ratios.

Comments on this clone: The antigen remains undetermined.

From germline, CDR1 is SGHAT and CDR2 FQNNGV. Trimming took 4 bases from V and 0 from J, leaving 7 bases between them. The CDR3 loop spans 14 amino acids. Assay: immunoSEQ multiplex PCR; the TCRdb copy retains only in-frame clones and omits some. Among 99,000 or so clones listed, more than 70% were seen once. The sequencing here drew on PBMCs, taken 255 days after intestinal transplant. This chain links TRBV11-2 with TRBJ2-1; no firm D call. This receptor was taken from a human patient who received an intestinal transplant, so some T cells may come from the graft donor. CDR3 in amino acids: CASSSVGSYNEQFF. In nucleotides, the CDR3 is TGTGCCAGCAGCTCCGTCGGCTCCTACAATGAGCAGTTCTTC.